This paragraph reports one T cell receptor (beta chain). This clonotype was counted between two and nine times. It has no known antigen specificity. Within one base of it there is no much larger clone, and no base qualities were kept. Libraries came from PCR. Sequenced using an Illumina HiSeq 2500. Unique molecular identifiers were incorporated into TCR beta cDNA libraries to reduce PCR and sequencing biases. Per 1 to 10 million input T cells, some 500,000 cDNA molecules were obtained, such that each molecule approximated one T cell. The patient libraries were prepared and sequenced using the same protocol as the earlier healthy control dataset. Within a given batch, samples were prepared together, multiplexed and sequenced on the same HiSeq lane. Under the source paper's analysis protocol: MIGEC was used to process the raw barcoded reads, and molecular identifier groups with only a single read were discarded before consensus assembly and CDR3 extraction. VDJtools was used for post-analysis of the clonotype tables, with diversity normalized by down-sampling every dataset to the smallest sample size. Repertoire overlap clustering matched CDR3 amino acid but not nucleotide sequences to correct batch-related cross-sample contamination. In-frame beta chains were kept once TCRdb had trimmed the public reads at Q25 with fastp and called clones with MiXCR. Each entry is one CDR3 protein sequence, shown with its most common DNA and genes. These V and J calls originate from TCRdb's pipeline instead of the authors' own analysis. The sample has approximately 660,000 distinct CDR3 sequences on record, approximately 60% of them singletons. 10% to 12% of the sample belongs to the ten largest clones.

To demonstrate the VDJtools post-analysis software, TCR beta repertoires were profiled from the peripheral blood of roughly 14 young patients with multiple sclerosis. The multiple sclerosis patients were children and adolescents between roughly 6 and 16 years of age. This specimen comes from a study of post-analysis software for immune sequencing data (dated by TCRdb to about 2015). For the wider study: The recorded disease courses included relapsing-remitting, secondary progressive and progressive-relapsing multiple sclerosis, and some patients had no subtype annotation. Patient repertoires were compared against 11 previously published healthy control repertoires from donors aged roughly 6 to 25 years. A subset of samples was prepared in parallel using single-end sample barcoding, then pooled and co-amplified after Illumina adapter ligation. Results and caveats for the whole study, not just this receptor: Multiple sclerosis patients had significantly lower normalized Chao1 diversity than controls, a result that suggests substantial peripheral T-cell clonal expansion. Significantly higher frequencies in patients than in controls were found for five or six TRBV segments, including TRBV5-6, TRBV5-1 and TRBV20-1. Direct clustering with F measure revealed strong co-clustering of samples prepared in the same batch, which led to a batch-effect correction. The multiple sclerosis patient group was slightly younger than the control group.

There are 13 amino acids in the CDR3, from cysteine to phenylalanine inclusive. The read is trimmed to its CDR3 DNA, 39 bases read in frame from base 1. The junction shows trimming of 3 bases on V and 8 bases on J, and the gene matches do not reach 7 bases of it. CDR1 SGHKS and CDR2 YYEKEE are derived from the germline V gene (reference sequence). This sequence was found in a girl aged 2 to 9 with multiple sclerosis. Rearrangement joined TRBV5-5 to TRBJ1-2; the junction holds 7 bases that match TRBD1. Source material: blood. The DNA sequence is given as TGTGCCAGCAGCTCCTTTCGACAGGGAGGCTACACCTTC. It encodes CASSSFRQGGYTF.